Listed below are T cell receptor beta chains from one sample, sequenced in a study of blood T cell repertoires in COVID-19. Sequencing was performed with immunoSEQ multiplex PCR; in TCRdb, only in-frame clones are kept and a portion is missing. The table includes under 300,000 clones, about 89% detected once. Material: peripheral blood. All receptors derive from a woman aged 40 to 50 who had recovered from COVID-19. The CDR3 runs from the conserved cysteine through the conserved F or W. A D gene is named only where the DNA matches it firmly. Only part of the rows carry a size: once, few, many, or a class if the clone is expanded.

j_call v_call clone_size d_call cdr3_aa cdr3_nt
TRBJ2-2 TRBV24-1 few . CATSLRENTGELFF TGTGCCACCAGTCTTCGGGAGAACACCGGGGAGCTGTTTTTT
TRBJ2-1 TRBV6-6 few TRBD2 CASSYESGSFHNEQFF TGTGCCAGCAGTTACGAGAGCGGGAGTTTCCACAATGAGCAGTTCTTC
TRBJ2-5 TRBV7-8 . TRBD1 CASSPRPGGPETQYF TGTGCCAGCAGCCCTCGTCCAGGGGGCCCAGAGACCCAGTACTTC
TRBJ2-7 TRBV7-8 . . CASSLTRDSLPGGVSYEQYF TGTGCCAGCAGCCTAACTCGGGACAGTCTACCCGGGGGGGTCTCCTACGAGCAGTACTTC
TRBJ2-5 TRBV9 . TRBD2 CASSDGLAGGEQETQYF TGTGCCAGCAGCGACGGACTAGCGGGAGGGGAGCAAGAGACCCAGTACTTC
TRBJ2-2 TRBV6-1 . . CASSEYTGPNTGELFF TGTGCCAGCAGTGAATATACAGGACCGAACACCGGGGAGCTGTTTTTT
TRBJ2-5 TRBV9 . TRBD2 CASSVGLAGAGETQYF TGTGCCAGCAGCGTAGGACTAGCGGGAGCGGGAGAGACCCAGTACTTC
TRBJ2-1 TRBV2 . TRBD2 CASSPSAGGYNEQFF TGTGCCAGCAGTCCCTCAGCGGGAGGTTACAATGAGCAGTTCTTC
TRBJ1-1 TRBV6-5 . . CASSTERLGDTEAFF TGTGCCAGCAGCACCGAGAGGTTAGGGGACACTGAAGCTTTCTTT
TRBJ2-7 TRBV7-7 . . CASSLGGPPHEQYF TGTGCTAGCAGCTTAGGCGGCCCCCCCCACGAGCAGTACTTC
TRBJ1-2 TRBV28 . TRBD1 CASSLNGQGEAGYTF TGTGCCAGCAGTTTAAACGGACAGGGGGAGGCTGGCTACACCTTC
TRBJ2-3 TRBV7-6 . TRBD2 CASSLVASGSTDTQYF TGTGCCAGCAGCTTAGTAGCTAGCGGTAGCACAGATACGCAGTATTTT
TRBJ1-5 TRBV19 . TRBD1 CASSGTGVNQPQHF TGTGCCAGTAGCGGGACAGGGGTCAATCAGCCCCAGCATTTT
TRBJ2-7 TRBV10-3 . . CAISEPTYYEQYF TGTGCCATCAGTGAGCCAACCTACTACGAGCAGTACTTC
TRBJ2-1 TRBV12-3/TRBV12-4 . . CASSLNRSGQFF TGTGCCAGCAGTTTAAACCGTTCCGGGCAGTTCTTC
TRBJ2-1 TRBV9 . . CASSVAQGSNEQFF TGTGCCAGCAGCGTAGCTCAGGGCTCCAATGAGCAGTTCTTC
TRBJ2-1 TRBV2 once . CARSEGAGSYNEQFF TGTGCCAGGTCGGAGGGAGCGGGCTCCTACAATGAGCAGTTCTTC
TRBJ2-7 TRBV7-3 . TRBD1 CASRLRTGFSYEQYF TGTGCCAGCAGACTAAGGACAGGGTTTTCCTACGAGCAGTACTTC
TRBJ2-3 TRBV27 . TRBD2 CASSLGLAGLDTQYF TGTGCCAGCAGTCTCGGACTAGCGGGACTAGATACGCAGTATTTT
TRBJ2-7 TRBV28 once TRBD2 CATSVGRGSYEQYF TGTGCCACTTCCGTTGGGAGGGGCTCCTACGAGCAGTACTTC
TRBJ2-7 TRBV5-4 . TRBD2 CASRVAGAYEQYF TGTGCCAGCAGGGTAGCGGGAGCCTACGAGCAGTACTTC
TRBJ1-2 TRBV3-1/TRBV3-2 . . CASSASLGAGVGYTF TGTGCCAGCAGCGCATCACTTGGGGCAGGGGTTGGCTACACCTTC
TRBJ2-7 TRBV18 . . CASSPRAPGDEQYF TGTGCCAGCTCACCAAGGGCACCGGGGGACGAGCAGTACTTC
TRBJ2-1 TRBV2 few . CASSEAGYVSGNEQFF TGTGCCAGCAGTGAAGCGGGGTACGTTTCAGGGAATGAGCAGTTCTTC
TRBJ1-3 TRBV28 . . CASSTTVSGNTIYF TGTGCCAGCAGTACAACAGTCTCTGGAAACACCATATATTTT
TRBJ2-5 TRBV14 . . CASSQGRDKYQETQYF TGTGCCAGCAGCCAAGGACGGGACAAGTACCAAGAGACCCAGTACTTC
TRBJ1-1 TRBV18 . TRBD1 CASSPPGQSIHTEAFF TGTGCCAGCTCACCACCGGGACAGTCCATTCACACTGAAGCTTTCTTT
TRBJ1-5 TRBV4-2 few . CASSQERQFGNQPQHF TGTGCCAGCAGCCAAGAGCGGCAGTTTGGCAATCAGCCCCAGCATTTT
TRBJ2-7 TRBV5-1 . . CASSLSGDQLYEQYF TGCGCCAGCAGCTTATCGGGAGACCAGCTTTACGAGCAGTACTTC
TRBJ2-7 TRBV7-8 . TRBD2 CASSLLAGGSYEQYF TGTGCCAGCAGCCTTCTAGCGGGAGGATCCTACGAGCAGTACTTC
TRBJ1-2 TRBV18 . TRBD1 CASSLGTGADGYTF TGTGCCAGCTCACTGGGGACAGGGGCTGATGGCTACACCTTC
TRBJ2-6 TRBV14 . TRBD1 CASSEVVGTGDPGANVLTF TGTGCCAGCAGCGAAGTGGTAGGGACAGGGGATCCCGGGGCCAACGTCCTGACTTTC
TRBJ2-2 TRBV24-1 . TRBD1 CATSEPGTGGTGELFF TGTGCCACCAGTGAACCAGGGACAGGGGGCACCGGGGAGCTGTTTTTT
TRBJ2-2 TRBV11-3 . TRBD2 CASKNPERENTGELFF TGTGCCAGCAAAAATCCGGAGCGGGAGAACACCGGGGAGCTGTTTTTT
TRBJ2-2 TRBV25-1 . TRBD1 CASRQPGTGLNTGELFF TGTGCCAGCAGGCAACCCGGGACAGGCCTGAACACCGGGGAGCTGTTTTTT
TRBJ2-2 TRBV5-4 . . CASSLQHRDGELFF TGTGCCAGCAGCTTGCAACATCGGGACGGGGAGCTGTTTTTT
TRBJ2-7 TRBV2 . . CASSEEGTGPYEQYF TGTGCCAGCAGTGAAGAGGGGACTGGACCCTACGAGCAGTACTTC
TRBJ2-3 TRBV7-3 . . CASSKRASVSPTDTQYF TGTGCCAGCAGCAAACGGGCTAGCGTGTCCCCCACAGATACGCAGTATTTT
TRBJ2-1 TRBV6-5 . . CATERAGNSYNEQFF TGTGCCACAGAGAGGGCGGGGAACTCCTACAATGAGCAGTTCTTC
TRBJ2-7 TRBV30 . TRBD1 CAWGDGTAYEQYF TGTGCCTGGGGGGATGGGACAGCCTACGAGCAGTACTTC
TRBJ2-7 TRBV7-8 . . CASSLSYYEQYF TGTGCCAGCAGCTTATCCTACTACGAGCAGTACTTC
TRBJ2-3 TRBV28 . . CASTSSGGGRSDTQYF TGTGCCAGCACCTCCTCGGGGGGCGGGCGGTCAGATACGCAGTATTTT
TRBJ2-7 TRBV5-1 once TRBD1 CASSTSGQGAREQYF TGCGCCAGCAGCACTTCGGGACAGGGGGCTCGGGAGCAGTACTTC
TRBJ2-3 TRBV27 . . CASSLTRTDTQYF TGTGCCAGCAGTCTGACTAGGACAGATACGCAGTATTTT
TRBJ2-1 TRBV11-3 . TRBD2 CASHPGLAGGPSYNEQFF TGTGCCAGTCACCCGGGGCTAGCGGGAGGGCCTTCCTACAATGAGCAGTTCTTC
TRBJ2-7 TRBV28 . TRBD1 CASSFRGQGAYEQYF TGTGCCAGCAGTTTCCGAGGACAGGGGGCGTACGAGCAGTACTTC
TRBJ2-5 TRBV14 . . CASSVLQGLGETQYF TGTGCCAGCAGCGTCCTACAGGGTCTTGGCGAGACCCAGTACTTC
TRBJ2-1 TRBV5-1 . TRBD1 CASSNRDRGHLLQDNEQFF TGCGCCAGCAGCAACCGGGACAGGGGGCATCTACTCCAGGACAATGAGCAGTTCTTC
TRBJ2-5 TRBV11-2 . . CASSPQETQYF TGTGCCAGCAGCCCACAAGAGACCCAGTACTTC
TRBJ2-1 TRBV9 few . CASSGSGKPYNEQFF TGTGCCAGCAGCGGGTCCGGGAAGCCTTACAATGAGCAGTTCTTC